These 2 T cell receptor beta chains share one sample of origin, sequenced in a study of graft-versus-host responses after intestinal transplantation. The method was immunoSEQ multiplex PCR; TCRdb's version includes in-frame clones alone and lacks a portion of them. The data show 13,000 or so clones, roughly 35% seen once. The sequencing used alloreactive CD4+ T cells from a mixed lymphocyte reaction culture, collected before intestinal transplant. Subset defined: CFSE-low proliferating T cells sorted from approximately six-day pre-transplant mixed lymphocyte reaction (GvH or HvG direction). These receptors came from a human patient who received an intestinal transplant.

This chain links TRBV18 with TRBJ2-5; D is perhaps TRBD1 (5 bases). The CDR3 sequence is 16 residues long. Germline CDR1 is KGHSH and CDR2 is LQKENI. V was trimmed by 5 bases and J by 5 bases, leaving 21 bases between them. This CDR3 reads CASSNSPAGLGETQYF. CDR3 nucleotides: TGTGCCAGCTCAAATAGTCCGGCAGGGCTGGGGGAGACCCAGTACTTC.

This rearrangement joins TRBV7-9 to TRBJ2-5, with 11 bases aligning to TRBD2. Germline V lookup: CDR1 SEHNR, CDR2 FQNEAQ (reference sequence). V lost 2 bases, J lost 5 bases, and 7 bases stayed unmatched. This CDR3 is 16 amino acids long. In DNA, the CDR3 is TGTGCCAGCAGCTTACCTAGCGGGGGGTCCGGTGAGACCCAGTACTTC. This translates into CASSLPSGGSGETQYF. Filled out from reference TRBV7-9 and TRBJ2-5, the complete variable domain reads DTGVSQNPRHKITKRGQNVTFRCDPISEHNRLYWYRQTLGQGPEFLTYFQNEAQLEKSRLLSDRFSAERPKGSFSTLEIQRTEQGDSAMYLCASSLPSGGSGETQYFGPGTRLLVL.